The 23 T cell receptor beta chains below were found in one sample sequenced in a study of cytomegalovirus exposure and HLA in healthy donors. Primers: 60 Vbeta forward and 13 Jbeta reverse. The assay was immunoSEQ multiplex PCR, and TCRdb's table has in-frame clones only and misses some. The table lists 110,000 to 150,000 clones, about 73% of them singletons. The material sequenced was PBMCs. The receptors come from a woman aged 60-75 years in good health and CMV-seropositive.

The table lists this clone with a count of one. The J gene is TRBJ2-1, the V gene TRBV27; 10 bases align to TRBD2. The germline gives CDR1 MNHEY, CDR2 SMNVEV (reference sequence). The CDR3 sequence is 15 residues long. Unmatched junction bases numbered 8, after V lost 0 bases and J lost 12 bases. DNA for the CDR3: TGTGCCAGCAGTTTATCGCGGCTAGCGGGAGTTGGGCAGTTCTTC. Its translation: CASSLSRLAGVGQFF.

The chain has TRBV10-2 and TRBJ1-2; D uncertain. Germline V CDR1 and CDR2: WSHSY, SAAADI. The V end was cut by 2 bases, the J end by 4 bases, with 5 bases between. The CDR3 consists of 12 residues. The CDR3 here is CASSERSYGYTF. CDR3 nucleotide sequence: TGCGCCAGCAGTGAGAGGAGCTATGGCTACACCTTC.

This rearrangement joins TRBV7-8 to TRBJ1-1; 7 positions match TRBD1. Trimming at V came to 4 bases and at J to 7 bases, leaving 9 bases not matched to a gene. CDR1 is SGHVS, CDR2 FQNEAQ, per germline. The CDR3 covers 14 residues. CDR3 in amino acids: CASSSEQGTDEAFF. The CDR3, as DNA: TGTGCCAGCAGCTCCGAACAAGGGACAGATGAAGCTTTCTTT.

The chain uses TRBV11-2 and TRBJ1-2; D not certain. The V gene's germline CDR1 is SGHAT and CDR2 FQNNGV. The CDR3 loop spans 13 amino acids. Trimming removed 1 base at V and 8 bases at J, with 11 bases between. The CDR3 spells CASSLGGRGGYTF. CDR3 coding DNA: TGTGCCAGCAGCTTAGGAGGGCGGGGAGGCTACACCTTC.

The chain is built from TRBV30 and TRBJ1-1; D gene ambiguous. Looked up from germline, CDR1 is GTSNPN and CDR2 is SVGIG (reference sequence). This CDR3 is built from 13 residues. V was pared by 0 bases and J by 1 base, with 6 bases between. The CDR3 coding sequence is TGTGCCTGGAGTGTAACGCGGAACACTGAAGCTTTCTTT. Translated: CAWSVTRNTEAFF.

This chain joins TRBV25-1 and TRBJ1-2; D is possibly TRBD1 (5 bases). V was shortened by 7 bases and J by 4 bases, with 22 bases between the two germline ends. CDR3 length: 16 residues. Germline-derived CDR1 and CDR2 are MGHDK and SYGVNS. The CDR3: CASTPREGYNVYGYTF. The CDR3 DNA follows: TGTGCCAGCACCCCCCGGGAGGGGTACAACGTCTATGGCTACACCTTC.

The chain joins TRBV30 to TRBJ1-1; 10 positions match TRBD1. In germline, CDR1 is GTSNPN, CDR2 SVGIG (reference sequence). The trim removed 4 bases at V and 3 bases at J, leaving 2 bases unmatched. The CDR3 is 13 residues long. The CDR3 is CAWNGQGDTEAFF. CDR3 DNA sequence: TGTGCCTGGAATGGACAGGGGGACACTGAAGCTTTCTTT.

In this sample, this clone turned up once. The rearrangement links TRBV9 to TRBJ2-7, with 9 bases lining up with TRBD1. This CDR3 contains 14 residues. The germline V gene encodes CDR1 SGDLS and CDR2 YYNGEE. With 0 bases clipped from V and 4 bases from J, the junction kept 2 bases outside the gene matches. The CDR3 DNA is TGTGCCAGCAGCGTAGAGGGACAGGGTTACGAGCAGTACTTC. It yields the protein CASSVEGQGYEQYF. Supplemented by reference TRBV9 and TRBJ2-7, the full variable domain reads DSGVTQTPKHLITATGQRVTLRCSPRSGDLSVYWYQQSLDQGLQFLIQYYNGEERAKGNILERFSAQQFPDLHSELNLSSLELGDSALYFCASSVEGQGYEQYFGPGTRLTVT.

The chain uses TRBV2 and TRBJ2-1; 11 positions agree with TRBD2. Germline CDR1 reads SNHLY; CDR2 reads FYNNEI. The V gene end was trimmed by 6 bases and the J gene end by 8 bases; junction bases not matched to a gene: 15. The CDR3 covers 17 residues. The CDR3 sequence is CASRSRLAGGAFYEQFF. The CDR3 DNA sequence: TGTGCCAGCAGATCCAGGCTAGCGGGAGGAGCTTTCTATGAGCAGTTCTTC. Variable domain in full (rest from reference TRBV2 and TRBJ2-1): EPEVTQTPSHQVTQMGQEVILRCVPISNHLYFYWYRQILGQKVEFLVSFYNNEISEKSEIFDDQFSVERPDGSNFTLKIRSTKLEDSAMYFCASRSRLAGGAFYEQFFGPGTRLTVL.

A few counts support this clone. Written as DNA, the CDR3 is TGTGCCAGCTCACCGCTAGCGGGAGGGTACACAGATACGCAGTATTTT. It specifies CASSPLAGGYTDTQYF. The V gene is TRBV18, the J gene TRBJ2-3; 12 bases fit TRBD2. CDR3 length: 16 residues. Trimming at V came to 3 bases and at J to 2 bases, leaving 3 bases not matched to a gene. Germline lookup yields CDR1 KGHSH and CDR2 LQKENI.

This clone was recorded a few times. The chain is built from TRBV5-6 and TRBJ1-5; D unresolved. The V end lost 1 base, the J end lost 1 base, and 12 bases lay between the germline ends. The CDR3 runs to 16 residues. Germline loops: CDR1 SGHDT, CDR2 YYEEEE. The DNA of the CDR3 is TGTGCCAGCAGCTTGCAAATGGCTTTAAGCAATCAGCCCCAGCATTTT. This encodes CASSLQMALSNQPQHF.

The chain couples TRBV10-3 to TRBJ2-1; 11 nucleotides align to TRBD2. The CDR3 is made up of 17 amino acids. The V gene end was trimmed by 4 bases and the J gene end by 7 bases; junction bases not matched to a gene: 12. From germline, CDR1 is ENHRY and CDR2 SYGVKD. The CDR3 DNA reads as TGTGCCATCAGTGGGGATTTAGCGGGAGGGCCTGAGAATGAGCAGTTCTTC. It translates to CAISGDLAGGPENEQFF.

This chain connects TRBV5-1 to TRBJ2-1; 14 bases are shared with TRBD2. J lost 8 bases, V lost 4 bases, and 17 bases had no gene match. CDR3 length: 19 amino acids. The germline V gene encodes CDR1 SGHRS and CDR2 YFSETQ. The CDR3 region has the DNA TGCGCCAGCAGCCCGGGGGGGGGAGCAGGGACTAGCGGGAGTTATGAGCAGTTCTTC. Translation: CASSPGGGAGTSGSYEQFF.

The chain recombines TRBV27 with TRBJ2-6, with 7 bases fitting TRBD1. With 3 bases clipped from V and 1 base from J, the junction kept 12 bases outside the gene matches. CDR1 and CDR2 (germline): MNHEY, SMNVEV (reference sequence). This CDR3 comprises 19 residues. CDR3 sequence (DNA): TGTGCCAGCAGTTTCTTGGACAGGTTTGGATCATCTGGGGCCAACGTCCTGACTTTC. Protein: CASSFLDRFGSSGANVLTF.

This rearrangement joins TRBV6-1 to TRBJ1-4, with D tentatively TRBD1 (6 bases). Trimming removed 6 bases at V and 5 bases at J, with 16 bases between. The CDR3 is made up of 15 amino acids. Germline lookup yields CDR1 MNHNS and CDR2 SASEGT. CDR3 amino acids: CASSFDDRNNEKLFF. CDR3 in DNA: TGTGCCAGCAGCTTCGATGACAGGAACAATGAAAAACTGTTTTTT.

CDR3 sequence (DNA): TGTGCCTGGAGGGGACAGATGAACACTGAAGCTTTCTTT. This encodes CAWRGQMNTEAFF. V and J are TRBV30 and TRBJ1-1; 7 bases align to TRBD1. J gave up 0 bases and V 3 bases, and 1 base lay outside the gene matches. Germline CDR1 and CDR2: GTSNPN and SVGIG (reference sequence). The CDR3 consists of 13 residues.

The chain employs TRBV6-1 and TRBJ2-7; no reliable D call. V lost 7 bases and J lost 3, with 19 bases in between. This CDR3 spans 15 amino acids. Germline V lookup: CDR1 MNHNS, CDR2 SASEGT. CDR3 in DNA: TGTGCCAGCATCCCGGAGAGTCAAGCATTCTACGAGCAGTACTTC. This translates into CASIPESQAFYEQYF.

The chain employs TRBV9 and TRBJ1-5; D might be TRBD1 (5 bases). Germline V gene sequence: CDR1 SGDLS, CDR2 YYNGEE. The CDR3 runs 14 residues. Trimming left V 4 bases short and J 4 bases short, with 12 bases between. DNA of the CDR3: TGTGCCAGCAGCTTGGGGGGGTCGAATCAGCCCCAGCATTTT. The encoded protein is CASSLGGSNQPQHF. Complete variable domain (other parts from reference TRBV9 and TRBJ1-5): DSGVTQTPKHLITATGQRVTLRCSPRSGDLSVYWYQQSLDQGLQFLIQYYNGEERAKGNILERFSAQQFPDLHSELNLSSLELGDSALYFCASSLGGSNQPQHFGDGTRLSIL.

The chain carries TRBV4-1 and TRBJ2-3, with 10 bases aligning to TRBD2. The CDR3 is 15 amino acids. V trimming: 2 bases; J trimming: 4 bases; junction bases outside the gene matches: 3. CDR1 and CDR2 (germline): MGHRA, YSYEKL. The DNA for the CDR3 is TGCGCCAGCAGCCAACTAGCGGGAGCCGCAGATACGCAGTATTTT. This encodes CASSQLAGAADTQYF.

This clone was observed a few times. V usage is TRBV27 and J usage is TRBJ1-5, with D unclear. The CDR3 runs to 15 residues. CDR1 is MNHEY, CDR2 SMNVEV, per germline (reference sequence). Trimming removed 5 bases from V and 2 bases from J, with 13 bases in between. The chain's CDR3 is CASSPEGFGNQPQHF. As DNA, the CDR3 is TGTGCCAGCAGTCCAGAGGGCTTCGGCAATCAGCCCCAGCATTTT.

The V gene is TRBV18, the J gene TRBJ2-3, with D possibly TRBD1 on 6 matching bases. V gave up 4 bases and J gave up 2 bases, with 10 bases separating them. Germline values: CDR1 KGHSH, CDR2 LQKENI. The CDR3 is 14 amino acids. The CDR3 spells CASSRGQTTDTQYF. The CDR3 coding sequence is TGTGCCAGCTCACGTGGACAGACCACAGATACGCAGTATTTT.

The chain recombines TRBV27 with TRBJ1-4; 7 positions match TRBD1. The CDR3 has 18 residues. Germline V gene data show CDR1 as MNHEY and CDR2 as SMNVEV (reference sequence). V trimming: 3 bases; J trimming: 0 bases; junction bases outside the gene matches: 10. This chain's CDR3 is CASSFRGPGRATNEKLFF. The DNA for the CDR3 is TGTGCCAGCAGTTTTAGGGGGCCAGGACGGGCAACTAATGAAAAACTGTTTTTT.

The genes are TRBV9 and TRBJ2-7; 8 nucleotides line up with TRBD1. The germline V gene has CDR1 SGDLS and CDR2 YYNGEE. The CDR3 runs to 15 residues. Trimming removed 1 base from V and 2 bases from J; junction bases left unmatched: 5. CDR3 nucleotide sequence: TGTGCCAGCAGCGTACGGACAGGGAATACCTACGAGCAGTACTTC. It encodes CASSVRTGNTYEQYF.